What follows are 10 T cell receptor beta chains derived from one specimen sequenced in a study of T cell repertoires in cytomegalovirus infection. TCRdb called the reads again in MiXCR, with one record for every CDR3 protein. Of 450,000 to 600,000 distinct CDR3 sequences listed, approximately 42% are singletons. No antigen is known for these receptors. The sample here was cultured PBMCs, taken from culture after CMV antigen stimulation. The origin of the receptors is a human donor in good health (CMV status not recorded). Some clones in this sample may be carry-over from other donors' samples.

The CDR3 reads CASSLGQVSYEQYF. CDR3 DNA: TGTGCCAGCAGCTTAGGACAGGTGAGCTACGAGCAGTACTTC. V usage is TRBV7-2 and J usage is TRBJ2-7; a weak D match, TRBD1 (6 bases). Germline V gives CDR1 SGHTA, CDR2 FQGNSA. The CDR3 runs to 14 residues. Trimming took off 1 base at V and 3 bases at J, with 10 bases between the two ends.

The chain uses TRBV12-3 or TRBV12-4 and TRBJ2-7; D call uncertain. V was clipped by 4 bases and J by 1 base, with 11 bases between them. This CDR3 is 14 amino acids long. The chain's CDR3 is CASSWTDESYEQYF. For the CDR3, the DNA is TGTGCCAGCAGTTGGACCGACGAATCCTACGAGCAGTACTTC.

The rearrangement joins TRBV4-1 to TRBJ2-2; 9 bases match TRBD1. The CDR3 has 17 amino acids. The junction had 11 bases not matched to a gene; V was cut back by 4 bases and J by 5 bases. From germline, CDR1 is MGHRA and CDR2 YSYEKL. In nucleotides, the CDR3 is TGCGCCAGCAGCCTCGAAGTCGGGACAGGGTGGACCGGGGAGCTGTTTTTT. This sequence encodes CASSLEVGTGWTGELFF.

This clonotype showed up just a few times. The V gene is TRBV9, the J gene TRBJ2-3, with TRBD2 matching 10 bases. Losses at the gene ends were 1 base for V and 7 bases for J; bases not matched to a gene: 6. The CDR3 covers 15 residues. CDR1 and CDR2 from the germline V gene are SGDLS and YYNGEE. In DNA, the CDR3 is TGTGCCAGCAGCGTACAGGCTAGCGGGGGTCATACGCAGTATTTT. It specifies CASSVQASGGHTQYF.

The chain links TRBV4-3 to TRBJ2-7; TRBD2 matches at 8 bases. Trimming took 0 bases from V and 3 from J; bases not matched to a gene: 10. The CDR3 consists of 17 residues. The germline gives CDR1 LGHNA, CDR2 YSLEER. CDR3 DNA sequence: TGCGCCAGCAGCCAAGAGGTCGCTTGCGGGAGGATCTACGAGCAGTACTTC. Its translation is CASSQEVACGRIYEQYF.

A word on this clonotype: The junction differs from germline at one of its ends, possibly a read error. The chain recombines TRBV2 with TRBJ2-4; TRBD2 agrees at 7 bases. The germline gives CDR1 SNHLY, CDR2 FYNNEI. This CDR3 is built from 15 residues. CDR3 in DNA: TGTGCCAGCAGTGAAAGATCACCCCCTCTAGCGGTCCCTTGTTTC. It encodes CASSERSPPLAVPCF.

This clonotype was seen a handful of times. The gene calls are TRBV12-3 or TRBV12-4 and TRBJ1-3; no reliable D call. The CDR3 spans 14 residues. With 6 bases removed from V and 3 bases from J, the gap between germline ends came to 12 bases. The CDR3 DNA reads as TGTGCCAGCAGCACCCTGGCGAGTGGAAACACCATATATTTT. Residues: CASSTLASGNTIYF.

CDR3 DNA: TGCAGTGCTCAGGGCAGCAAGGGGCTCAATGAGCAGTTCTTC. Its translation: CSAQGSKGLNEQFF. The rearrangement joins TRBV20-1 to TRBJ2-1, with D maybe TRBD1 (5 bases). V lost 5 bases, J lost 6 bases, and 17 bases lay in between. The CDR3 sequence is 14 residues long. CDR1 and CDR2 from the germline V gene are DFQATT and SNEGSKA (reference sequence).

J is TRBJ1-1 and V is TRBV30, with unresolved D. The germline V and J ends were trimmed by 0 bases and 6 bases, with 14 bases remaining between them. This CDR3 spans 14 amino acids. Germline CDR1 is GTSNPN and CDR2 is SVGIG (reference sequence). For the CDR3, the DNA is TGTGCCTGGAGTGTGGGAGGGATCTCCTCTGAAGCTTTCTTT. Translated, it gives CAWSVGGISSEAFF.

The chain has TRBV29-1 and TRBJ1-1; 11 bases fit TRBD1. V gave up 7 bases and J gave up 1 base; unmatched junction bases: 5. The CDR3 covers 14 residues. Germline assignment: CDR1 SQVTM and CDR2 ANQGSEA. This CDR3 reads CSGLGQGGNTEAFF. CDR3 coding DNA: TGCAGCGGATTGGGACAGGGGGGGAACACTGAAGCTTTCTTT.